This entry lists 12 T cell receptor beta chains sequenced from one sample in a study of T cell repertoires in cytomegalovirus infection. TCRdb itself ran the reads through MiXCR, one entry per CDR3 protein. The profile covers 480,000 or so distinct CDR3 sequences, with 10% to 12% appearing a single time and roughly 10% taken by the ten largest. The specimen was PBMCs. Receptors were obtained from a human donor in good health (CMV status not recorded). Some clones in this sample may be carry-over from other donors' samples.

The table lists this clonotype with many counts. This chain connects TRBV7-2 to TRBJ2-2; 7 bases fit TRBD1. CDR1 SGHTA and CDR2 FQGNSA come from the germline V gene. V gave up 5 bases and J gave up 7 bases; unmatched junction bases: 4. CDR3 length: 13 amino acids. CDR3 nucleotide sequence: TGTGCCAGCAGCCAGCAGGGGGTCGGGGAGCTGTTTTTT. Translation gives CASSQQGVGELFF.

This clonotype was picked up many times. This CDR3 reads CASRKLAGGSSYNEQFF. The CDR3 DNA reads as TGTGCCAGCAGGAAACTAGCGGGAGGTAGCTCCTACAATGAGCAGTTCTTC. The chain uses TRBV7-6 and TRBJ2-1; 12 bases line up with TRBD2. The germline CDR1 and CDR2 sequences are SGHVS and FNYEAQ. V dropped 6 bases and J dropped 0; count of bases not matched to a gene: 6. The CDR3 has 17 amino acids.

On this clonotype itself: Being one base from a much bigger clone, this may be a read error. The chain carries TRBV19 and TRBJ1-1; TRBD1 matches at 7 bases. CDR3 length: 13 residues. Germline V gene lookup returns CDR1 LNHDA and CDR2 SQIVND (reference sequence). In DNA form, the CDR3 reads TGTGCCAGTAGAGCCCCAGGGGGGACTGAATCTTTCTTT. Protein product: CASRAPGGTESFF.

This clonotype was seen ten or more times. The rearrangement joins TRBV28 to TRBJ1-2, with TRBD1 matching 10 bases. The V and J ends lost 7 bases and 2 bases, in that order; junction bases with no gene match: 1. Germline V gene lookup returns CDR1 MDHEN and CDR2 SYDVKM. CDR3 size: 13 residues. The CDR3 nucleotides read TGTGCCAGCACGACAGGGGGCAACTATGGCTACACCTTC. It codes for CASTTGGNYGYTF.

This chain joins TRBV29-1 and TRBJ1-2, with D maybe TRBD1 (5 bases). Trimming left V 1 base short and J 5 bases short, with 20 bases between. Per germline, CDR1 SQVTM and CDR2 ANQGSEA. The CDR3 is made up of 16 amino acids. The chain's CDR3 is CSVEGGSRKTIYGYTF. The CDR3 nucleotides read TGCAGCGTTGAAGGGGGCTCCCGAAAGACTATTTATGGCTACACCTTC.

This clonotype was recorded at least ten times. The V and J genes are TRBV28 and TRBJ2-1; TRBD2 is a possible D gene (6 bases). The CDR3 is 15 residues long. The germline gives CDR1 MDHEN, CDR2 SYDVKM. Trimming stripped 6 bases from V and 5 bases from J, with 17 bases between. The CDR3 bases are TGTGCCAGCAGGGTTAGGCTAGCGCCCAACAATGAGCAGTTCTTC. Residues: CASRVRLAPNNEQFF.

This clonotype was recorded many times. The V and J genes are TRBV5-4 and TRBJ2-3, with 12 bases that match TRBD2. Germline V gene sequence: CDR1 SGHNT, CDR2 YYREEE (reference sequence). The CDR3 contains 13 residues. J gave up 5 bases and V 5 bases, and 0 bases lay outside the gene matches. CDR3: CASRTSGRDTQYF. CDR3 coding DNA: TGTGCCAGCAGGACTAGCGGGAGAGATACGCAGTATTTT. Complete variable domain (other parts from reference TRBV5-4 and TRBJ2-3): ETGVTQSPTHLIKTRGQQVTLRCSSQSGHNTVSWYQQALGQGPQFIFQYYREEENGRGNFPPRFSGLQFPNYSSELNVNALELDDSALYLCASRTSGRDTQYFGPGTRLTVL.

At least ten counts were recorded for this clonotype. The chain is built from TRBV7-8 and TRBJ1-2, with D tentatively TRBD1 (5 bases). The CDR3 sequence is 13 residues long. Trimming removed 0 bases at V and 6 bases at J, with 8 bases between. CDR1 is SGHVS and CDR2 is FQNEAQ in the germline V gene. DNA of the CDR3: TGTGCCAGCAGCTTAGCCAGGGAAAATGGCTACACCTTC. Amino acids: CASSLARENGYTF.

This clonotype was counted a few times. The rearrangement uses TRBV28 and TRBJ1-6; D not certain. Germline V gene sequence: CDR1 MDHEN, CDR2 SYDVKM. The V end lost 5 bases, the J end lost 8 bases, and 16 bases lay between the germline ends. The CDR3 contains 15 residues. This chain's CDR3 is CASSDPFPLYSPLHF. DNA for the CDR3: TGTGCCAGCAGTGACCCCTTTCCTCTTTATTCACCCCTCCACTTT.

This clonotype came up a few times. The chain recombines TRBV15 with TRBJ2-4, with TRBD1 as a possible D gene (6 bases). Trimming shortened V by 0 bases and J by 7 bases, and 13 bases separated the two germline ends. Germline assignment: CDR1 LNHNV and CDR2 YYDKDF (reference sequence). The CDR3 is 15 amino acids. CDR3 sequence reads: CATSRDGTRRNIQYF. The CDR3 DNA is TGTGCCACCAGCAGAGATGGGACAAGGCGTAACATTCAGTACTTC.

This clonotype was detected ten times or more. This sequence joins TRBV12-3 or TRBV12-4 and TRBJ2-5; D possibly corresponds to TRBD1 (6 bases). The V end lost 5 bases, the J end lost 0 bases, and 10 bases lay between the germline ends. CDR3 size: 14 residues. The CDR3 reads CASSPGTYQETQYF. The CDR3 DNA follows: TGTGCCAGCAGTCCCGGGACATACCAAGAGACCCAGTACTTC.

Only a few counts were recorded for this clonotype. This chain connects TRBV6-6 to TRBJ1-1; tentative D call: TRBD1 (5 bases). CDR1 is MNHNY, CDR2 SVGAGI, per germline (reference sequence). CDR3 size: 12 residues. Trimming left V 7 bases short and J 3 bases short, with 9 bases between. The CDR3 reads CASNTGDTEAFF. CDR3 nucleotides: TGTGCCAGCAATACAGGTGACACTGAAGCTTTCTTT.